This passage covers 31 T cell receptor beta chains from one sample sequenced in a study of STAT5B mutations in CD4+ large granular lymphocyte leukemia. Clones were sequenced by immunoSEQ multiplex PCR, and TCRdb holds only the in-frame ones, with some missing. Among fewer than 4,000 clones listed, 65% to 90% were seen once. What was sequenced was CD4+ T cells from blood buffy coats. Receptor source: a human donor in good health.

This chain links TRBV6-1 with TRBJ1-2; D unclear. Deletions cut 1 base from V and 5 bases from J, with 8 bases between. The germline gives CDR1 MNHNS, CDR2 SASEGT. The CDR3 loop spans 13 amino acids. The DNA for the CDR3 is TGTGCCAGCAGTGAAGGGGCGGGGTATGGCTACACCTTC. Residues: CASSEGAGYGYTF.

This clone was observed a handful of times. V usage is TRBV6-4 and J usage is TRBJ2-3; 7 bases match TRBD1. CDR3 length: 15 amino acids. V lost 0 bases and J lost 0; bases outside the gene matches: 0. Germline CDR1 reads MRHNA; CDR2 reads SNTAGT. The CDR3 DNA reads TGTGCCAGCAGTGACTCGACAGGGAGCACAGATACGCAGTATTTT. Encoded protein: CASSDSTGSTDTQYF.

The rearrangement links TRBV27 to TRBJ2-1; TRBD2 matches 7 bases. The CDR3 runs to 15 residues. The J segment lost 6 bases and the V segment lost 3 bases, leaving 8 bases of the junction unmatched. Germline CDR1 and CDR2: MNHEY and SMNVEV (reference sequence). Here the CDR3 reads CASSFDPPGGNEQFF. DNA for the CDR3: TGTGCCAGCAGTTTCGACCCTCCGGGGGGCAATGAGCAGTTCTTC.

V usage is TRBV6-5 and J usage is TRBJ2-7, with 9 bases identical to TRBD1. This CDR3 region has 15 residues. J gave up 2 bases and V 5 bases, and 7 bases lay outside the gene matches. Germline CDR1 is MNHEY and CDR2 is SVGAGI. This chain's CDR3 is CASSARQGVTYEQYF. The CDR3, as DNA: TGTGCCAGCAGTGCCAGACAGGGGGTGACCTACGAGCAGTACTTC.

The J gene is TRBJ1-1, the V gene TRBV19; 7 nucleotides match TRBD1. V gave up 5 bases and J gave up 2 bases; unmatched junction bases: 5. The CDR3 extends over 14 amino acids. From germline, CDR1 is LNHDA and CDR2 SQIVND (reference sequence). CDR3 loop: CASSAGGVNTEAFF. Written as DNA, the CDR3 is TGTGCCAGTAGTGCAGGGGGAGTAAACACTGAAGCTTTCTTT.

The rearrangement links TRBV7-9 to TRBJ2-3; TRBD2 matches 10 bases. The CDR3 loop spans 15 amino acids. With V trimmed by 4 bases and J by 11 bases, 12 bases remained unmatched. Germline values: CDR1 SEHNR, CDR2 FQNEAQ (reference sequence). CDR3 loop: CASSWASGSVGGQYF. CDR3 DNA: TGTGCCAGCAGCTGGGCTAGCGGGAGCGTAGGGGGGCAGTATTTT.

V is TRBV5-8 and J is TRBJ2-7; D possibly corresponds to TRBD2 (5 bases). The germline V gene encodes CDR1 SGHTS and CDR2 YDEGEE. There are 15 residues in the CDR3. V was clipped by 1 base and J by 4 bases, with 15 bases between them. CDR3 bases: TGTGCCAGCAGCTTGAGCGGTACCTACTTGTACGAGCAGTACTTC. It codes for CASSLSGTYLYEQYF.

The rearrangement links TRBV29-1 to TRBJ2-5, with 7 bases matching TRBD1. The DNA matches TRBJ2-7 better at its end, which makes the J call doubtful. Germline V gene lookup returns CDR1 SQVTM and CDR2 ANQGSEA. The CDR3 sequence is 12 residues long. In nucleotides, the CDR3 is TGCAGCGCCACCGGGACAGAGGGCGAGCAGTACTTC. Protein sequence: CSATGTEGEQYF.

This clone was recorded a few times. The chain combines TRBV30 with TRBJ1-5; D not resolved. The V and J ends lost 0 bases and 0 bases respectively, with 9 bases between them. The CDR3 is 15 amino acids. Germline-derived CDR1 and CDR2 are GTSNPN and SVGIG (reference sequence). The CDR3 here is CAWSVGFSSNQPQHF. The CDR3, as DNA: TGTGCCTGGAGTGTCGGGTTCAGTAGCAATCAGCCCCAGCATTTT.

The chain uses TRBV28 and TRBJ1-2; TRBD1 might be the D (6 bases). CDR1 and CDR2 from the germline V gene are MDHEN and SYDVKM. V was clipped by 7 bases and J by 6 bases, with 18 bases between them. The CDR3 totals 14 residues. The CDR3 region is CASTEQGILDGYTF. The CDR3 DNA is TGTGCCAGCACCGAACAGGGAATTTTGGATGGCTACACCTTC.

The V and J genes are TRBV15 and TRBJ1-4; 7 nucleotides align to TRBD1. Looked up from germline, CDR1 is LNHNV and CDR2 is YYDKDF (reference sequence). There are 15 residues in the CDR3. With 1 base clipped from V and 8 bases from J, the junction kept 7 bases outside the gene matches. The CDR3 sequence is CATSRGAGGLEKLFF. The CDR3 nucleotides read TGTGCCACCAGCAGAGGCGCAGGGGGTTTGGAAAAACTGTTTTTT.

This clone has a single count. The V and J genes are TRBV6-6 and TRBJ2-7; D remains ambiguous. CDR3 length equals 11 residues. Germline V lookup: CDR1 MNHNY, CDR2 SVGAGI (reference sequence). V was shortened by 0 bases and J by 5 bases, with 2 bases between the two germline ends. This chain's CDR3 is CASSYSNEQYF. CDR3 DNA: TGTGCCAGCAGTTACTCGAACGAGCAGTACTTC.

V and J are TRBV28 and TRBJ2-7; D ambiguous. The germline CDR1 and CDR2 sequences are MDHEN and SYDVKM. The CDR3 has 10 residues. The V gene lost 1 base and the J gene lost 5 bases, with 0 bases spanning the gap. CDR3 sequence: CASSLYEQYF. The CDR3 coding sequence is TGTGCCAGCAGTTTATACGAGCAGTACTTC.

The V and J genes are TRBV5-4 and TRBJ2-1; D is perhaps TRBD2 (6 bases). The CDR3 has 13 residues. Germline V gene data show CDR1 as SGHNT and CDR2 as YYREEE (reference sequence). Trimming shortened V by 7 bases and J by 5 bases, and 13 bases separated the two germline ends. CDR3: CASHLGGNNEQFF. For the CDR3, the DNA is TGTGCCAGCCACCTGGGCGGGAACAATGAGCAGTTCTTC.

CDR3 sequence: CASSQERDDRVRYNEQFF. The CDR3 DNA reads TGCGCCAGCAGCCAAGAAAGAGACGACAGAGTGAGATACAATGAGCAGTTCTTC. The V call is TRBV4-1, the J call TRBJ2-1, with D maybe TRBD1 (5 bases). The germline gives CDR1 MGHRA, CDR2 YSYEKL. Trimming took off 0 bases at V and 4 bases at J, with 19 bases between the two ends. This CDR3 comprises 18 residues.

This chain's CDR3 is CASSPWAQAGSYSEQYF. For the CDR3, the DNA is TGCGCCAGCAGCCCATGGGCTCAGGCGGGATCTTACTCCGAGCAGTACTTC. The chain has TRBV4-1 and TRBJ2-7, with a possible D match to TRBD2 (6 bases). The germline V gene encodes CDR1 MGHRA and CDR2 YSYEKL. This CDR3 contains 17 residues. The V end was cut by 4 bases, the J end by 6 bases, with 25 bases between.

J is TRBJ1-1 and V is TRBV29-1; maybe TRBD1 (5 bases). Germline CDR1 reads SQVTM; CDR2 reads ANQGSEA. This CDR3 contains 11 residues. V lost 4 bases to trimming and J lost 9 bases, with 12 bases between them. The CDR3 here is CSVGEGPQAFF. For the CDR3, the DNA is TGCAGCGTTGGAGAGGGACCTCAAGCTTTCTTT. The full variable domain, completed using reference TRBV29-1 and TRBJ1-1, is SAVISQKPSRDICQRGTSLTIQCQVDSQVTMMFWYRQQPGQSLTLIATANQGSEATYESGFVIDKFPISRPNLTFSTLTVSNMSPEDSSIYLCSVGEGPQAFFGQGTRLTVV.

The table lists this clone with a count of one. V and J are TRBV27 and TRBJ2-1; D might be TRBD2 (6 bases). Germline loops: CDR1 MNHEY, CDR2 SMNVEV (reference sequence). Trimming took off 1 base at V and 10 bases at J, with 20 bases between the two ends. The CDR3 has 16 amino acids. The CDR3 nucleotides read TGTGCCAGCAGTTTATACCGGACTAACCCTGGAGGGGAGCAGTTCTTC. Translation: CASSLYRTNPGGEQFF.

The genes are TRBV27 and TRBJ2-5; perhaps TRBD1 as D (6 bases). Trimming removed 2 bases from V and 5 bases from J, with 12 bases in between. Germline V gene lookup returns CDR1 MNHEY and CDR2 SMNVEV (reference sequence). This CDR3 contains 14 residues. The CDR3 sequence is CASSLGDTRETQYF. The CDR3 nucleotides are TGTGCCAGCAGTTTAGGGGACACCCGGGAGACCCAGTACTTC.

This clone was seen a handful of times. This chain uses TRBV6-4 with TRBJ2-1; 9 nucleotides line up with TRBD2. The CDR3 runs 16 residues. Losses at the gene ends were 10 bases for V and 3 bases for J; bases not matched to a gene: 13. Germline CDR1 and CDR2: MRHNA and SNTAGT. Written as DNA, the CDR3 is TGTGCCACCGCGGGGGTAGCGGGAGCAGGCTACAATGAGCAGTTCTTC. The encoded protein is CATAGVAGAGYNEQFF.

J is TRBJ2-1 and V is TRBV19; 9 nucleotides line up with TRBD2. The trim removed 0 bases at V and 8 bases at J, leaving 8 bases unmatched. Germline CDR1 and CDR2: LNHDA and SQIVND (reference sequence). The CDR3 runs 16 residues. CDR3 in DNA: TGTGCCAGTAGTATAGAGGGGATAGCGGGAGCGGATGAGCAGTTCTTC. It is translated as CASSIEGIAGADEQFF.

The genes are TRBV4-1 and TRBJ1-5; D call uncertain. This CDR3 is 13 amino acids long. V was trimmed by 10 bases and J by 1 base, leaving 11 bases between them. Germline values: CDR1 MGHRA, CDR2 YSYEKL. In nucleotides, the CDR3 is TGCGCCACCCTGATTCGGAGCAATCAGCCCCAGCATTTT. It encodes CATLIRSNQPQHF.

This clone was detected only once. The V and J genes are TRBV5-1 and TRBJ2-1; 8 nucleotides align to TRBD1. In germline, CDR1 is SGHRS, CDR2 YFSETQ. Germline trimming cut 7 bases from V and 4 bases from J; bases unmatched to any gene: 7. The CDR3 has 14 residues. CDR3 coding DNA: TGCGCCAGCGGCGGACAGGGTCCGTACAATGAGCAGTTCTTC. Protein sequence: CASGGQGPYNEQFF.

The V and J genes are TRBV7-2 and TRBJ1-5; D is possibly TRBD1 (6 bases). The V and J ends lost 3 bases and 5 bases respectively, with 11 bases between them. The CDR3 runs 14 residues. Germline lookup yields CDR1 SGHTA and CDR2 FQGNSA. The CDR3 nucleotides are TGTGCCAGCAGCTTTAAGGGGGACTATCAGCCCCAGCATTTT. Its translation: CASSFKGDYQPQHF.

This clone was seen once. This chain links TRBV4-1 with TRBJ2-3; 12 bases are a match to TRBD1. Losses at the gene ends were 2 bases for V and 5 bases for J; bases not matched to a gene: 8. The germline V gene encodes CDR1 MGHRA and CDR2 YSYEKL. The CDR3 spans 17 residues. The CDR3 loop is CASSQTPGQGARDTQYF. CDR3 bases: TGCGCCAGCAGCCAAACCCCGGGACAGGGGGCCCGAGATACGCAGTATTTT.

The rearrangement joins TRBV9 to TRBJ1-3; D uncertain. V shed 3 bases and J shed 1 base, with 11 bases lying between them. The germline V gene encodes CDR1 SGDLS and CDR2 YYNGEE. This CDR3 has 15 amino acids. The CDR3 loop is CASSADFGSGNTIYF. The CDR3 DNA reads as TGTGCCAGCAGCGCCGACTTTGGTTCTGGAAACACCATATATTTT.

This clone occurred once. The chain links TRBV4-3 to TRBJ2-3; TRBD2 matches at 7 bases. This CDR3 is built from 16 residues. Germline V gives CDR1 LGHNA, CDR2 YSLEER. V shed 4 bases and J 1 base; nucleotides not matched to a gene: 8. Here the CDR3 reads CASSLQDAGGTDTQYF. The CDR3 DNA is TGCGCCAGCAGCCTTCAAGACGCGGGGGGCACAGATACGCAGTATTTT.

CDR3: CSANYYNEQFF. Here the CDR3 DNA reads TGCAGTGCCAATTACTACAATGAGCAGTTCTTC. The chain joins TRBV20-1 to TRBJ2-1; no clear D gene. The CDR3 length is 11 residues. Looked up from germline, CDR1 is DFQATT and CDR2 is SNEGSKA (reference sequence). The V and J ends lost 6 bases and 3 bases respectively, with 6 bases between them.

The rearrangement uses TRBV28 and TRBJ2-7, with D possibly being TRBD1 (7 bases). V was cut by 11 bases and J by 6 bases, with 14 bases left in between. This CDR3 region has 11 residues. The germline V gene encodes CDR1 MDHEN and CDR2 SYDVKM. This CDR3 is CASGGDSEQYF. CDR3 bases: TGTGCCTCAGGCGGGGACAGCGAGCAGTACTTC.

The chain couples TRBV6-1 to TRBJ2-3; the match to TRBD1 covers 9 bases. The CDR3 is 15 amino acids. Germline CDR1 and CDR2: MNHNS and SASEGT. V lost 1 base to trimming and J lost 1 base; unmatched junction nucleotides: 0. The chain's CDR3 is CASSEGTGGTDTQYF. The CDR3 region has the DNA TGTGCCAGCAGTGAAGGGACAGGGGGCACAGATACGCAGTATTTT.

The chain links TRBV21-1 to TRBJ2-7; TRBD1 is the table's D call, not checked against the DNA. TRBV21-1 is a listed pseudogene. The CDR3 totals 18 residues. CDR3 sequence: CASSKRITGKKTPYEQYF. CDR3 sequence (DNA): TGTGCCAGCAGCAAAAGAATAACAGGGAAAAAAACTCCCTACGAGCAGTACTTC.